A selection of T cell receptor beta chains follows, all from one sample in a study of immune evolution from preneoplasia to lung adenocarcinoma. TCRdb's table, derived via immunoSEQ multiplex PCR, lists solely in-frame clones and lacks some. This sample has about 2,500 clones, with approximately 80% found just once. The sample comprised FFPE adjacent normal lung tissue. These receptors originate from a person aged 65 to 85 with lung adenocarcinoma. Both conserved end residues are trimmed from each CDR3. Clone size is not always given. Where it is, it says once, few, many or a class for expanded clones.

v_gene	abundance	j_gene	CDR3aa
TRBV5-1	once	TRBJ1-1	ASSLFGQGAAEAF
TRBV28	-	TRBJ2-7	ASSRGGGTYYEQY
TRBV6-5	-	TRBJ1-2	ASKNTSDYGYT
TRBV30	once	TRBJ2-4	AWSVRQGRNIQY
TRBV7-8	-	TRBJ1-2	ASSLGTGYT
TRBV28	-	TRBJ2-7	ASSFSRTSLTYEQY
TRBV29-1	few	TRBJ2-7	SERLAGSYEQY
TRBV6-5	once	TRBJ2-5	ASSSRTSGIGETQY
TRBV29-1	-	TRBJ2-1	SVILAATYNEQF
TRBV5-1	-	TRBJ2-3	ASRSSTDTQY
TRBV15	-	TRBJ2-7	ATSREEESDEQY
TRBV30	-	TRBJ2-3	AWGGLAGFTDTQY
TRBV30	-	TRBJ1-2	AWTTAYGYT
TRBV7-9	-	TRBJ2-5	ASADSAQETQY
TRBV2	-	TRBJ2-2	ASKGDRGAGELF
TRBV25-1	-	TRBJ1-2	ASRLTGKGGYT
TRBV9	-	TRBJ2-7	ASSVGAGGPEEQY
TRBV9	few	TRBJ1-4	ASSPDTTGEKLF
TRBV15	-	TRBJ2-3	ATSVDNRGADTQY
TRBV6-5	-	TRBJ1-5	ASSSQVGGQPQH
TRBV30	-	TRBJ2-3	AWSVFPSGGGTDTQY
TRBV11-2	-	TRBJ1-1	ASSLVLGVEAF
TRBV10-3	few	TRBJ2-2	ATKYDPANTGELF
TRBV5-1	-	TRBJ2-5	ASSFQETQY
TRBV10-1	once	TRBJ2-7	ASSTGTQTYEQY
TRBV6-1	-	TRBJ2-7	ASSVSTSGSYEQY
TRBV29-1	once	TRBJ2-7	SAYETEHEQY
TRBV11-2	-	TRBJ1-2	ASRFRDGNGYT
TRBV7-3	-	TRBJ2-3	ASSIAGSGADTQY
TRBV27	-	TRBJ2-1	ASWDGYSSYNEQF
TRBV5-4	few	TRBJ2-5	ASSLPGLGETQY
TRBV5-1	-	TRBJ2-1	ASYSGTAGEQF
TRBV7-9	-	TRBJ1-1	ASSLEGNTEAF
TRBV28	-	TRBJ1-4	ASNDRGGEKLF
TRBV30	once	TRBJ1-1	ACLGTVNTEAF
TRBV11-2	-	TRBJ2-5	ASTLGLSETQY
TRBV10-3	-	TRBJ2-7	AISLGQGSYEQY
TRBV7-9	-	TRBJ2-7	ASSFKWSSYEQY
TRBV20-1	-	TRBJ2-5	SANKVETQY
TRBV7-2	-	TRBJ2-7	ASRPGGGSYEQY
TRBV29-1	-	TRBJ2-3	SVEEGGGSTDTQY
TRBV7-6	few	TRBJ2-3	ASSLLAGGLTDTQY
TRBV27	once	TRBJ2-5	ASRPGLAGETQY
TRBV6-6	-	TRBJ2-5	ASRSGETQY
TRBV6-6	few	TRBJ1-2	ASSYLALWYGYT
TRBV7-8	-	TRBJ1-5	ASSVGTVGQPQH